This TCR beta chain was captured in a study of regulatory T cells in long-lasting Graves disease. Study-wide context: Graves' patients, diagnosed recently, had received antithyroid drugs under 3 months.

Notes on this clonotype: The antigen is not known.

Sequencing libraries for TCR beta were prepared with iRepertoire HTBI primers and Arm-PCR of CDR3 regions. TCRdb called the multiplex PCR reads again in MiXCR, with one record for every CDR3 protein. The repertoire includes fewer than 550,000 distinct CDR3 sequences, roughly 15% of them detected once, and around 23% sits in the top ten. Described time point: newly diagnosed GD, antithyroid drugs for less than 3 months. Making the TCR library involved RNA that had been extracted from PBMCs. Study-level findings and limits: New patients shared 1,000 or so public clonotypes, and persistent patients shared more, with 2,741. Researchers reported studying only peripheral blood, not thyroid tissue.

V gave up 3 bases and J gave up 0 bases, with 8 bases separating them. The CDR3 has 15 amino acids. The V gene's germline CDR1 is ENHRY and CDR2 SYGVKD. The sample also formed part of further work on T cells in Graves' hyperthyroidism and ophthalmopathy.

This material consisted of peripheral blood mononuclear cells (PBMCs), taken at new diagnosis, from a patient treated with antithyroid drugs. The chain combines TRBV10-3 with TRBJ2-2; possibly TRBD2 for D (6 bases). The receptor comes from a woman aged 18-29 years with Graves disease. The CDR3 DNA reads as TGTGCCATCAGTGACAGGACTACGAACACCGGGGAGCTGTTTTTT. Encoded protein: CAISDRTTNTGELFF.